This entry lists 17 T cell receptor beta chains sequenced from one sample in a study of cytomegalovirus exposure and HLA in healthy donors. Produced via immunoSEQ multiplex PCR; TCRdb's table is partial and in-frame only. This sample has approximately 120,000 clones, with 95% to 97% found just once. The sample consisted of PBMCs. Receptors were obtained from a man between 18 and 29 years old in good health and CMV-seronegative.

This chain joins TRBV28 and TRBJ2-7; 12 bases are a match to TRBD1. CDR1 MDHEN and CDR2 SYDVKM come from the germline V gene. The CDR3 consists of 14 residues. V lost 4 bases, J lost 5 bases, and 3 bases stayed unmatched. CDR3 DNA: TGTGCCAGCAGTTCCCGGGACAGGGGGCACGAGCAGTACTTC. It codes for CASSSRDRGHEQYF.

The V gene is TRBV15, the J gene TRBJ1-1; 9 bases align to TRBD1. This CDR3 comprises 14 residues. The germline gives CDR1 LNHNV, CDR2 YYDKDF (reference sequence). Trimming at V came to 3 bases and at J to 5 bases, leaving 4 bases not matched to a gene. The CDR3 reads CATSSRDRETEAFF. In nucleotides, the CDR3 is TGTGCCACCAGCAGCCGGGACAGGGAAACTGAAGCTTTCTTT.

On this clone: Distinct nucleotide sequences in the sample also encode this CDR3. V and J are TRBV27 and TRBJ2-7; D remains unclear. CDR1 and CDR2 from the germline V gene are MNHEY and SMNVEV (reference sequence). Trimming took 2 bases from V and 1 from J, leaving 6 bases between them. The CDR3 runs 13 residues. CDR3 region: CASSLGRSYEQYF. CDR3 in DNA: TGTGCCAGCAGTTTAGGCAGGTCCTACGAGCAGTACTTC.

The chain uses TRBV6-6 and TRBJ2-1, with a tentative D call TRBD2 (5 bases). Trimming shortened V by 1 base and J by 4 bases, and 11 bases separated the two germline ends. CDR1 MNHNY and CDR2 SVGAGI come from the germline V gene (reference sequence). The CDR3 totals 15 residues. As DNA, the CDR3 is TGTGCCAGCAGTTACTTAAGCGGCCGATACAATGAGCAGTTCTTC. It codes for CASSYLSGRYNEQFF.

This CDR3 reads CASSITGNGNTIYF. DNA for the CDR3: TGTGCCAGCAGTATAACAGGGAATGGAAACACCATATATTTT. The V call is TRBV6-5, the J call TRBJ1-3; TRBD1 is a possible D gene (6 bases). The CDR3 is 14 amino acids. Trimming stripped 5 bases from V and 3 bases from J, with 11 bases between. Germline CDR1 MNHEY, CDR2 SVGAGI.

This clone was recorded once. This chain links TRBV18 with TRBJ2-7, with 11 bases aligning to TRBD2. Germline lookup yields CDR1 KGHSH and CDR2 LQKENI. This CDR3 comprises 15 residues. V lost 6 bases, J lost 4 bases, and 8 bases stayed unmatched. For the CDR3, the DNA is TGTGCCAGCTCCCTGACTAGCGGGGCGGGGTACGAGCAGTACTTC. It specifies CASSLTSGAGYEQYF.

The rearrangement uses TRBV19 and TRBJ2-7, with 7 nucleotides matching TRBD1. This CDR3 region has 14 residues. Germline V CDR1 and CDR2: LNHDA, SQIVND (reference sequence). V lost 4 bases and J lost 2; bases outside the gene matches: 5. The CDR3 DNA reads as TGTGCCAGTAGTACATTGGGACAGCCCTACGAGCAGTACTTC. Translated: CASSTLGQPYEQYF.

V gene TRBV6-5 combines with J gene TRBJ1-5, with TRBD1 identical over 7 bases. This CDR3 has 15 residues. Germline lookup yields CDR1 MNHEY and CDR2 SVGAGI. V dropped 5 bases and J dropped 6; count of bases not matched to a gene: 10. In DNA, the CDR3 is TGTGCCAGCAGTCCCCGACAGGGATCAGGTCAGCCCCAGCATTTT. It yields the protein CASSPRQGSGQPQHF.

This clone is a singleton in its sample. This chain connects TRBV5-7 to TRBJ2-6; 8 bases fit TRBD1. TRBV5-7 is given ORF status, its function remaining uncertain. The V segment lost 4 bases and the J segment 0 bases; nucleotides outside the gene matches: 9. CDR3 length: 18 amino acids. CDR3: CASSAGQGTISGANVLTF. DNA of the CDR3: TGTGCCAGCAGCGCCGGACAGGGTACCATCTCTGGGGCCAACGTCCTGACTTTC.

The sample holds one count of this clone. The CDR3 DNA follows: TGTGCCAGCAGCACGGGACTAGCGGGAGCGGCAGATACGCAGTATTTT. Translating gives CASSTGLAGAADTQYF. V usage is TRBV7-2 and J usage is TRBJ2-3; 14 bases align to TRBD2. CDR3 length equals 16 residues. The V segment lost 5 bases and the J segment 4 bases; nucleotides outside the gene matches: 5. Germline V gene data show CDR1 as SGHTA and CDR2 as FQGNSA.

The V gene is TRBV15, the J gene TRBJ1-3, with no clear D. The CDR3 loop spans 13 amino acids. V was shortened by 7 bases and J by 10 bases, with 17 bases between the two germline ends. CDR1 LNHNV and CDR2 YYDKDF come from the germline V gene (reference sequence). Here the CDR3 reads CATTLDYNVTIYF. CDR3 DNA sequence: TGTGCCACCACCCTGGACTACAATGTTACCATATATTTT.

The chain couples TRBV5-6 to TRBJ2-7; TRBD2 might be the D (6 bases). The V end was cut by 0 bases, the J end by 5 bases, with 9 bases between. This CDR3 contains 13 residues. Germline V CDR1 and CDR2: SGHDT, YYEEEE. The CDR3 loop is CASSLVTSDEQYF. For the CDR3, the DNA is TGTGCCAGCAGCTTGGTGACTAGTGACGAGCAGTACTTC.

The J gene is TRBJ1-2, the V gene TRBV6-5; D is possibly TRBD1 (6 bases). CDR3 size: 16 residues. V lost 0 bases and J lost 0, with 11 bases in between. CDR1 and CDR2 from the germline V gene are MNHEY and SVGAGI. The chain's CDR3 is CASSYSLTGTNYGYTF. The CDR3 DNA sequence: TGTGCCAGCAGTTACTCTTTGACAGGCACTAACTATGGCTACACCTTC.

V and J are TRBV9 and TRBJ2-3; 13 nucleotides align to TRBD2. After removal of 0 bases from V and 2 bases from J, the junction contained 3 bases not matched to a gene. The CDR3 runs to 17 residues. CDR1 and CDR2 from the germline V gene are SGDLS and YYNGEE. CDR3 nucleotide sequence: TGTGCCAGCAGCGTAGAGGGGACTAGCGGGGCCACAGATACGCAGTATTTT. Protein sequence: CASSVEGTSGATDTQYF. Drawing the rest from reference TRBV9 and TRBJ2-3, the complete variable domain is DSGVTQTPKHLITATGQRVTLRCSPRSGDLSVYWYQQSLDQGLQFLIQYYNGEERAKGNILERFSAQQFPDLHSELNLSSLELGDSALYFCASSVEGTSGATDTQYFGPGTRLTVL.

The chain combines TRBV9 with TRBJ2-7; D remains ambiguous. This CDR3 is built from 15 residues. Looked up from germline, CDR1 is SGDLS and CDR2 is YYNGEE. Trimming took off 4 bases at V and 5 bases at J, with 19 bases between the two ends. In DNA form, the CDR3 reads TGTGCCAGCAGCCCGGAGAGATTTTTAGGCGACGAGCAGTACTTC. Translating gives CASSPERFLGDEQYF.

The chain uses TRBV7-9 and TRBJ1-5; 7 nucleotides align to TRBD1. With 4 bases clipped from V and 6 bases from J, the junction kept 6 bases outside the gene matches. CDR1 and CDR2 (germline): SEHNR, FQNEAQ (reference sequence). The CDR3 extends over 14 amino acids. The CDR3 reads CASSSGGRFQPQHF. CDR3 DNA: TGTGCCAGCAGCTCAGGGGGGCGCTTTCAGCCCCAGCATTTT.

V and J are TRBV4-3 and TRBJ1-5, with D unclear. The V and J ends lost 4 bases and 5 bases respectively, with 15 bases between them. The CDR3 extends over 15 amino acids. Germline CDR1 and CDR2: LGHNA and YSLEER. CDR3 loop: CASSLRHSQDQPQHF. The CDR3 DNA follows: TGCGCCAGCAGCCTCAGGCACAGTCAAGATCAGCCCCAGCATTTT.